This T cell receptor (beta chain) is drawn from a study of spatial heterogeneity in lung cancer (dated by TCRdb to the late 2010s). Looking at the study overall: The donors were more than 65 patients from the lung TRACERx cohort who had early-stage, untreated non-small cell lung cancer. Follow-up PBMC samples were sequenced whenever available, with the median time to follow-up being two to three years after resection. Beta-chain transcripts were consistently detected in greater numbers than alpha-chain transcripts, which likely reflects a higher abundance of beta-chain transcripts. In the raw uncorrected reads, each unique combination of TCR and UMI appeared more than ten times on average. TCR alpha and beta repertoires were quantitatively compared across multiple tumor regions, matched nontumor lung and blood in non-small cell lung cancer. TCR repertoire features were related to nonsynonymous mutation counts determined by whole-exome sequencing of tumor tissue. Both alpha and beta chains were TCR-sequenced in 200 or so tumor regions, under 70 matched nontumor lung samples and around 50 PBMC samples obtained at surgery.

Summary of the overall study and its limitations: Confirming at a functional level the hypothesis that regional TCRs recognize regional mutations was considered to require additional single-cell paired TCR alpha and beta sequencing. Ubiquitous expanded tumor TCRs were detected in blood more often at tumor resection than at routine follow-up. Only around 14 patients were included in the comparisons of baseline and follow-up blood repertoires.

The germline V and J ends show losses of 7 bases and 5 bases respectively, and no gene match explains 5 bases of the junction. The germline V gene sets CDR1 to SQVTM and CDR2 to ANQGSEA. From the cysteine through the phenylalanine, the CDR3 covers 12 amino acids. The only DNA kept is the CDR3, 36 bases in frame from the first base. Details on this clonotype: No cognate antigen has been identified for it. No per-base quality is available; no much larger clone lies one base away.

Library construction relied on 5' RACE. The run used a NextSeq 500. In the TCR library protocol, a unique molecular identifier was attached to each TCR cDNA molecule so that PCR and sequencing errors could be corrected. The original pipeline was this. TCR identification, UMI-based error correction and CDR3 extraction were all carried out with Decombinator tools. Expanded TCRs were defined as those above a frequency of 2 per 1,000, corresponding to the top 1% of the tumor frequency distribution. Renyi diversity was calculated using the R vegan package after each repertoire was subsampled 100 times to 5,000 TCRs. CDR3 similarity networks were built from amino acid triplet string-kernel similarity, with CDR3s being connected when pairwise similarity was above 0.82. TCRdb reprocessing: public reads trimmed at Q25 with fastp, clones called with MiXCR, in-frame beta chains kept. Rows are combined by CDR3 protein, so each entry shows the most common genes and DNA. In this record, the V and J calls reflect TCRdb's handling and not the investigators' own analysis. Counted in this sample were fewer than 55,000 distinct CDR3 sequences; 7.4% of them appeared once. Roughly 37% of the sample is held by the ten biggest clonotypes.

According to the study, the label for this sample's time point signals: blood at routine non-recurrence follow-up after resection. For TCR sequencing, whole RNA was extracted from tumor and nontumor lung tissue, or from cryopreserved PBMC samples, and no cell sorting was done. Only patients with enough RNA available from two or more tumor regions were chosen for TCR sequencing. This TCR came from a female donor with early-stage non-small cell lung cancer. Material: PBMCs, obtained at follow-up. The chain couples TRBV29-1 to TRBJ1-5, with TRBD1 identical over 7 junction bases. In nucleotide form, the sequence is TGCAGCGCTCGGACAGGCGATCAGCCCCAGCATTTT. Protein translation: CSARTGDQPQHF. With all but the CDR3 taken from the reference TRBV29-1 and TRBJ1-5 genes, the full variable domain is: SAVISQKPSRDICQRGTSLTIQCQVDSQVTMMFWYRQQPGQSLTLIATANQGSEATYESGFVIDKFPISRPNLTFSTLTVSNMSPEDSSIYLCSARTGDQPQHFGDGTRLSIL.